A single sample gave rise to the 32 T cell receptor beta chains below, sequenced in a study of T cells in Graves' hyperthyroidism and ophthalmopathy. Amplification of TCR beta CDR3 regions was performed using RNA transcripts as template. The study used the HTBI primer set for a first-round RT-PCR of the TCR CDR3. TCRdb passed the multiplex PCR reads through MiXCR, listing each CDR3 protein once. The data contain hundreds of thousands of distinct CDR3 sequences, around 13% of them singletons. The sequenced material came from blood. The receptors stem from a woman aged 25 to 39 with Graves' hyperthyroidism.

The sample holds a few counts of this clonotype. The chain couples TRBV4-2 to TRBJ1-1; D remains ambiguous. The CDR3 totals 12 residues. Looked up from germline, CDR1 is LGHNA and CDR2 is YNFKEQ. V was trimmed by 4 bases and J by 7 bases, leaving 10 bases between them. The CDR3: CASSRTLGEAFF. CDR3 DNA: TGTGCCAGCAGCCGAACCCTCGGTGAAGCTTTCTTT.

With respect to this clonotype: This may arise from a read error, as a much more abundant clone is one base away. V usage is TRBV28 and J usage is TRBJ2-2; D is uncertain. The length of the CDR3 is 17 residues. Germline CDR1 MDHEN, CDR2 SYDVKM. V was pared by 6 bases and J by 4 bases, with 21 bases between. CDR3 residues: CASSSQKTAPGTGELFF. The CDR3 coding sequence is TGTGCCAGCAGCTCCCAAAAGACGGCCCCGGGCACCGGGGAGCTGTTTTTT.

This clonotype was detected many times. The chain has TRBV28 and TRBJ2-5; the D is unclear. The length of the CDR3 is 16 residues. Germline V gene sequence: CDR1 MDHEN, CDR2 SYDVKM. V lost 6 bases and J 5 bases, leaving 22 bases between the germline ends. The CDR3 loop is CASSRTVGLGLETQYF. CDR3 in DNA: TGTGCCAGCAGCCGCACCGTCGGGTTAGGTCTGGAGACCCAGTACTTC.

The chain joins TRBV3-1 to TRBJ2-3; 9 nucleotides line up with TRBD1. Germline CDR1 reads LGHDT; CDR2 reads YNNKEL (reference sequence). The CDR3 loop spans 16 amino acids. V dropped 1 base and J dropped 2; count of bases not matched to a gene: 4. The CDR3 region has the DNA TGTGCCAGCAGCCAAGGGGACAGGGCGCCCACAGATACGCAGTATTTT. Protein product: CASSQGDRAPTDTQYF.

This clonotype is a singleton in its sample. The chain combines TRBV10-3 with TRBJ2-1, with 10 bases aligning to TRBD2. Germline assignment: CDR1 ENHRY and CDR2 SYGVKD. Trimming at V came to 6 bases and at J to 2 bases, leaving 1 base not matched to a gene. CDR3 size: 14 residues. The CDR3 DNA is TGTGCCATCAGAGGGACTAGCGCCTACAATGAGCAGTTCTTC. The encoded protein is CAIRGTSAYNEQFF.

This clonotype was detected many times. This sequence joins TRBV20-1 and TRBJ1-2, with D uncertain. V lost 5 bases to trimming and J lost 3 bases, with 13 bases between them. The CDR3 loop spans 13 amino acids. Germline values: CDR1 DFQATT, CDR2 SNEGSKA (reference sequence). The CDR3 DNA sequence: TGCAGTGCTGGAAAGGGTACGGACTATGGCTACACCTTC. This translates into CSAGKGTDYGYTF.

This clonotype was seen repeatedly, ten times or more. A read error may produce the germline difference seen at one junction end. The CDR3 sequence: CASSVGLAGPQGTQYF. The CDR3, as DNA: TGTGCCAGTAGTGTGGGACTAGCGGGACCCCAAGGGACCCAGTACTTC. The V gene is TRBV19, the J gene TRBJ2-5; the match to TRBD2 covers 13 bases. CDR1 and CDR2 from the germline V gene are LNHDA and SQIVND (reference sequence). The CDR3 has 16 residues.

This clonotype was counted only a few times. The J gene is TRBJ1-5, the V gene TRBV28, with D tentatively TRBD1 (5 bases). Germline V gene data show CDR1 as MDHEN and CDR2 as SYDVKM. The ends were cut back, 6 bases at V and 0 bases at J, with 18 bases in the middle. This CDR3 is 17 amino acids long. The CDR3 region is CASSTIDSLYSNQPQHF. CDR3 nucleotides: TGTGCCAGCAGCACCATTGACAGCCTCTATAGCAATCAGCCCCAGCATTTT.

The rearrangement uses TRBV5-1 and TRBJ2-3; D is undetermined. The V gene lost 0 bases and the J gene lost 4 bases, with 15 bases spanning the gap. This CDR3 contains 16 residues. Germline V CDR1 and CDR2: SGHRS, YFSETQ. The CDR3 DNA follows: TGCGCCAGCAGCTTGGCCCTCAATACCGTCCCAGATACGCAGTATTTT. Amino acids: CASSLALNTVPDTQYF.

This clonotype has at least ten counts. This rearrangement joins TRBV7-9 to TRBJ1-1; a weak D match, TRBD1 (6 bases). The CDR3 sequence is 14 residues long. The V gene lost 5 bases and the J gene lost 6 bases, with 16 bases spanning the gap. Per germline, CDR1 SEHNR and CDR2 FQNEAQ (reference sequence). CDR3 nucleotide sequence: TGTGCCAGCAGCCCCTGGGGGGGCGAGTCTGAAGCTTTCTTT. The encoded protein is CASSPWGGESEAFF.

Ten or more counts support this clonotype. The chain recombines TRBV12-3 or TRBV12-4 with TRBJ2-1, with D possibly matching TRBD2 (5 bases). This CDR3 comprises 15 residues. Trimming removed 5 bases at V and 0 bases at J, with 11 bases between. CDR3 coding DNA: TGTGCCAGCAGTCCCATCCGGGGCTCCTACAATGAGCAGTTCTTC. Protein product: CASSPIRGSYNEQFF.

This clonotype was seen ten or more times. The chain links TRBV28 to TRBJ1-2, with D perhaps TRBD1 (6 bases). With 6 bases removed from V and 7 bases from J, the gap between germline ends came to 15 bases. Germline V gives CDR1 MDHEN, CDR2 SYDVKM. The CDR3 spans 13 residues. CDR3 region: CASSLRRGLGYTF. CDR3 coding DNA: TGTGCCAGCAGCCTGAGGCGGGGGCTTGGCTACACCTTC.

This clonotype was seen only a few times. The gene calls are TRBV14 and TRBJ2-5; D is possibly TRBD1 (6 bases). The V gene lost 1 base and the J gene lost 2 bases, with 17 bases spanning the gap. Germline CDR1 SGHDN, CDR2 FVKESK. The length of the CDR3 is 17 residues. The CDR3 nucleotides are TGTGCCAGCAGCCAAGGATTGACAGGCGGCCAACAAGAGACCCAGTACTTC. This translates into CASSQGLTGGQQETQYF.

This clonotype was seen a handful of times. This rearrangement joins TRBV7-6 to TRBJ1-1, with TRBD1 identical over 9 bases. Germline CDR1 reads SGHVS; CDR2 reads FNYEAQ. This CDR3 region has 14 residues. Trimming took 5 bases from V and 1 from J; bases not matched to a gene: 2. The CDR3 DNA reads as TGTGCCAGCAGCAAGGGACAGGGGAACACTGAAGCTTTCTTT. As protein: CASSKGQGNTEAFF.

This clonotype was observed a handful of times. The chain links TRBV19 to TRBJ2-1; TRBD2 matches at 12 bases. The germline V gene has CDR1 LNHDA and CDR2 SQIVND (reference sequence). Losses at the gene ends were 5 bases for V and 15 bases for J; bases not matched to a gene: 8. The CDR3 extends over 13 amino acids. This CDR3 reads CASSVETSGSLFF. The DNA of the CDR3 is TGTGCCAGTAGTGTGGAGACTAGCGGGAGTCTGTTCTTC.

This clonotype appeared a few times. J is TRBJ2-7 and V is TRBV2, with 8 bases aligning to TRBD1. V trimming: 4 bases; J trimming: 6 bases; junction bases outside the gene matches: 5. The CDR3 totals 13 residues. In germline, CDR1 is SNHLY, CDR2 FYNNEI. CDR3: CASSAGGESEQYF. The CDR3 bases are TGTGCCAGCAGTGCAGGGGGCGAAAGCGAGCAGTACTTC.

This clonotype came up many times. The chain recombines TRBV20-1 with TRBJ2-7; no firm D call. The V end was cut by 0 bases, the J end by 1 base, with 10 bases between. CDR3 length: 14 residues. The germline V gene encodes CDR1 DFQATT and CDR2 SNEGSKA (reference sequence). The CDR3 DNA reads as TGCAGTGCTAGAGATCCCGCAGGTTCCTACGAGCAGTACTTC. Protein sequence: CSARDPAGSYEQYF.

This clonotype was counted only a few times. The chain joins TRBV20-1 to TRBJ2-7; D is unresolved. This CDR3 spans 14 amino acids. Germline CDR1 DFQATT, CDR2 SNEGSKA (reference sequence). V was trimmed by 2 bases and J by 3 bases, leaving 14 bases between them. CDR3 DNA sequence: TGCAGTGCTAGATCGGTGAACTCCGGCTACGAGCAGTACTTC. This codes for CSARSVNSGYEQYF.

In its sample, this clonotype was seen a few times. The chain joins TRBV9 to TRBJ1-2; unclear D gene. The CDR3 has 13 residues. V lost 1 base and J lost 2, with 6 bases in between. Looked up from germline, CDR1 is SGDLS and CDR2 is YYNGEE. The CDR3 protein is CASSVSRNYGYTF. The DNA for the CDR3 is TGTGCCAGCAGCGTATCAAGGAACTATGGCTACACCTTC.

This clonotype was counted between two and nine times. V gene TRBV7-2 combines with J gene TRBJ2-1; D is possibly TRBD2 (6 bases). The CDR3 spans 14 residues. The V and J ends lost 3 bases and 7 bases respectively, with 13 bases between them. Germline assignment: CDR1 SGHTA and CDR2 FQGNSA. CDR3 sequence reads: CASSFLANGNEQFF. The CDR3 DNA reads TGTGCCAGCAGCTTTCTAGCGAATGGAAATGAGCAGTTCTTC.

This clonotype showed up many times. The gene calls are TRBV10-3 and TRBJ2-1; TRBD2 aligns across 8 bases. The CDR3 runs 15 residues. Germline CDR1 ENHRY, CDR2 SYGVKD. Losses at the gene ends were 0 bases for V and 7 bases for J; bases not matched to a gene: 5. CDR3 sequence reads: CAISESGGTSNEQFF. CDR3 bases: TGTGCCATCAGTGAGTCGGGTGGGACTAGTAATGAGCAGTTCTTC.

This clonotype occurred many times. The chain's CDR3 is CASRDYSYNEQFF. CDR3 bases: TGTGCCAGCAGGGACTACTCCTACAATGAGCAGTTCTTC. The V and J genes are TRBV28 and TRBJ2-1, with D possibly matching TRBD2 (6 bases). Trimming shortened V by 6 bases and J by 0 bases, and 6 bases separated the two germline ends. CDR3 length equals 13 residues. CDR1 is MDHEN, CDR2 SYDVKM, per germline.

This clonotype was picked up many times. This chain connects TRBV28 to TRBJ1-5, with a weak D call TRBD1 (5 bases). V dropped 6 bases and J dropped 4 bases, with 19 bases sitting between them. CDR3 length: 16 amino acids. Per the germline V gene, CDR1 is MDHEN and CDR2 is SYDVKM. The CDR3 coding sequence is TGTGCCAGCAGGATAGGGGACGGGCGAATTAATCAGCCCCAGCATTTT. Translation gives CASRIGDGRINQPQHF.

V is TRBV30 and J is TRBJ1-1; a possible D gene is TRBD1 (5 bases). This CDR3 is 17 amino acids long. Trimming removed 2 bases from V and 0 bases from J, with 19 bases in between. Germline V lookup: CDR1 GTSNPN, CDR2 SVGIG (reference sequence). This CDR3 is CAWSLTYVGAMNTEAFF. DNA of the CDR3: TGTGCCTGGAGTCTTACCTATGTCGGGGCGATGAACACTGAAGCTTTCTTT.

The chain links TRBV20-1 to TRBJ2-3, with 7 positions matching TRBD1. From germline, CDR1 is DFQATT and CDR2 SNEGSKA (reference sequence). Trimming cost V 5 bases and J 4 bases; bases outside gene matches: 6. The CDR3 consists of 13 residues. The CDR3, as DNA: TGCAGTGCTCCTAGGGGGCAGGCAGATACGCAGTATTTT. Translation: CSAPRGQADTQYF.

This clonotype occurred many times. This chain connects TRBV28 to TRBJ1-5; unclear D gene. V gave up 2 bases and J gave up 6 bases, with 11 bases separating them. Germline V CDR1 and CDR2: MDHEN, SYDVKM. CDR3 length: 14 residues. As DNA, the CDR3 is TGTGCCAGCAGTTTAACGGGTGGTAGTCAGCCCCAGCATTTT. Protein product: CASSLTGGSQPQHF.

The chain combines TRBV12-3 or TRBV12-4 with TRBJ1-5; the D gene is possibly TRBD1 (5 bases). V was trimmed by 8 bases and J by 0 bases, leaving 11 bases between them. The CDR3 loop spans 14 amino acids. The CDR3 nucleotides read TGTGCCAGCGGGACCGAATATAGCAATCAGCCCCAGCATTTT. Translated, it gives CASGTEYSNQPQHF.

This clonotype was counted a few times. This sequence joins TRBV2 and TRBJ2-4, with D maybe TRBD1 (5 bases). With 3 bases removed from V and 6 bases from J, the gap between germline ends came to 6 bases. Germline assignment: CDR1 SNHLY and CDR2 FYNNEI. CDR3 length: 12 residues. DNA of the CDR3: TGTGCCAGCAGTGACAGGGTAAACATTCAGTACTTC. As protein: CASSDRVNIQYF.

This clonotype came up many times. The J gene is TRBJ2-5, the V gene TRBV27, with TRBD2 as a possible D gene (5 bases). The germline V gene encodes CDR1 MNHEY and CDR2 SMNVEV (reference sequence). The CDR3 is 14 residues long. Trimming cost V 3 bases and J 5 bases, with 13 bases left between them. This chain's CDR3 is CASSFFTGSETQYF. For the CDR3, the DNA is TGTGCCAGCAGTTTCTTCACGGGATCCGAGACCCAGTACTTC.

This clonotype has just a few counts. V gene TRBV18 combines with J gene TRBJ2-1; 7 bases are shared with TRBD2. The CDR3 is 17 residues long. Germline V gives CDR1 KGHSH, CDR2 LQKENI. J was trimmed by 0 bases and V by 3 bases; bases with no gene match: 8. The CDR3 DNA sequence: TGTGCCAGCTCACCCGGTACCGGCGGGAGCTCCTACAATGAGCAGTTCTTC. Its translation: CASSPGTGGSSYNEQFF.

This clonotype was counted only a few times. The V gene is TRBV5-5, the J gene TRBJ1-3; D may be TRBD1 (5 bases). Trimming removed 1 base at V and 4 bases at J, with 9 bases between. Germline-derived CDR1 and CDR2 are SGHKS and YYEKEE (reference sequence). The length of the CDR3 is 14 residues. The CDR3 DNA reads as TGTGCCAGCAGCTTGATCGGGGGGGGAAACACCATATATTTT. Protein sequence: CASSLIGGGNTIYF.

About this clonotype itself: One end of the junction varies from germline; a read error may be responsible. This chain links TRBV6-5 with TRBJ1-1; the D is unclear. CDR1 MNHEY and CDR2 SVGAGI come from the germline V gene. CDR3 length: 12 amino acids. The CDR3 loop is CVSSYPNTEAFF. DNA for the CDR3: TGTGTCAGCAGTTACCCCAACACTGAAGCTTTCTTT.